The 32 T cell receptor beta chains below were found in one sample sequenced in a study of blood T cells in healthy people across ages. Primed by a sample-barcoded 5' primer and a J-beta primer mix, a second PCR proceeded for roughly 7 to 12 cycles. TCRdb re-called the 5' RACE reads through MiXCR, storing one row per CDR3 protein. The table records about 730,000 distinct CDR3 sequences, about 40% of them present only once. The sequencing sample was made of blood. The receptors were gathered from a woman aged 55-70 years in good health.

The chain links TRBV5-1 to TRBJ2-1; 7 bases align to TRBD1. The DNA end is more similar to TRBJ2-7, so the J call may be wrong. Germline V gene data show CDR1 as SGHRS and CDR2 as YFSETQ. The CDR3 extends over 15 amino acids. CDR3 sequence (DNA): TGCGCCAGCAGCCCCGGACAGGCTACATACAATGAGCAGTACTTC. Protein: CASSPGQATYNEQYF.

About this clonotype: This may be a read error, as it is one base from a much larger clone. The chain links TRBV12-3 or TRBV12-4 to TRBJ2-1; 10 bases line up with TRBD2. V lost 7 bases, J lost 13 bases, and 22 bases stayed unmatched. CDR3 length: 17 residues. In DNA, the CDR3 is TGTGCCAGCACCATAAACCCTGGACTAGCGGTGGGTGAGACCCAGTTCTTC. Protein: CASTINPGLAVGETQFF.

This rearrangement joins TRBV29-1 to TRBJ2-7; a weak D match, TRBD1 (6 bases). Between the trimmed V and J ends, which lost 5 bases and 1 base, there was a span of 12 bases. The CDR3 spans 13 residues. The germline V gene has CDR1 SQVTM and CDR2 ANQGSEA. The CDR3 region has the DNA TGCAGCGTTAAGATACAGGGATCCTACGAGCAGTACTTC. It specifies CSVKIQGSYEQYF.

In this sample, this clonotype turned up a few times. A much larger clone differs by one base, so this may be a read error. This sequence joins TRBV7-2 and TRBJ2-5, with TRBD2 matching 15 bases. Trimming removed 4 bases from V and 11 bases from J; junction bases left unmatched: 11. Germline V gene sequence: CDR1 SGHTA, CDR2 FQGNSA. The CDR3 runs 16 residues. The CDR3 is CASSYKGLAGGGRQYF. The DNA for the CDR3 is TGTGCCAGCAGCTATAAGGGACTAGCGGGAGGCGGTCGGCAGTACTTC.

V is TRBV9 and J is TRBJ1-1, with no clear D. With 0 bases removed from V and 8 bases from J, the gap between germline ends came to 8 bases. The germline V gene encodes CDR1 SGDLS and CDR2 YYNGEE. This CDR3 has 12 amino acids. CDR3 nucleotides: TGTGCCAGCAGCGTAGAGGGCAGCGAAGCTTTCTTT. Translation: CASSVEGSEAFF.

Written as DNA, the CDR3 is TGCGCCAGCAGCTTTCCGGGCCAGACTTACCCCGAAGGGCTATCTGGGGCCAACGTCCTGACTTTC. Protein sequence: CASSFPGQTYPEGLSGANVLTF. V and J are TRBV5-1 and TRBJ2-6; D remains unclear. CDR3 length: 22 residues. V lost 2 bases and J lost 1, with 28 bases in between. Germline assignment: CDR1 SGHRS and CDR2 YFSETQ.

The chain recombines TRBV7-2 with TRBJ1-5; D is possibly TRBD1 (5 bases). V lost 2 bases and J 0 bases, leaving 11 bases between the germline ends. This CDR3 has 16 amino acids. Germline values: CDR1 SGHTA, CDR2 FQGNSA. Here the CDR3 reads CASSLRTGDSNQPQHF. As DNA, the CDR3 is TGTGCCAGCAGCTTAAGGACGGGGGATAGCAATCAGCCCCAGCATTTT. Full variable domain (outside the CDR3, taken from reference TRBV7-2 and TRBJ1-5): GAGVSQSPSNKVTEKGKDVELRCDPISGHTALYWYRQSLGQGLEFLIYFQGNSAPDKSGLPSDRFSAERTGGSVSTLTIQRTQQEDSAVYLCASSLRTGDSNQPQHFGDGTRLSIL.

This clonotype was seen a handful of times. DNA of the CDR3: TGTGCCACCAGTGATCGGCTAGCGGGAGATGAGACCCAGTACTTC. Protein sequence: CATSDRLAGDETQYF. The J gene is TRBJ2-5, the V gene TRBV24-1, with 10 bases lining up with TRBD2. There are 15 residues in the CDR3. CDR1 is KGHDR and CDR2 is SFDVKD in the germline V gene. The J segment lost 5 bases and the V segment lost 3 bases, leaving 5 bases of the junction unmatched.

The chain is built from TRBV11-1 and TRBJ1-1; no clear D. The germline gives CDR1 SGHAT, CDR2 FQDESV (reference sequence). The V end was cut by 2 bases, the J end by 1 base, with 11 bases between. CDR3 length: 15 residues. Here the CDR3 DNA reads TGTGCCAGCAGCTTACAACAGAGCTGGAACACTGAAGCTTTCTTT. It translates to CASSLQQSWNTEAFF.

CDR3 loop: CASSLNVGGASQDTQYF. The CDR3 nucleotides are TGTGCCAGCAGCTTAAATGTCGGCGGGGCCTCACAAGATACGCAGTATTTT. The chain joins TRBV11-3 to TRBJ2-3; possibly TRBD2 for D (6 bases). The CDR3 runs 17 residues. Looked up from germline, CDR1 is SGHNT and CDR2 is YENEEA. Trimming shortened V by 2 bases and J by 5 bases, and 20 bases separated the two germline ends. Using reference TRBV11-3 and TRBJ2-3 for the parts outside the CDR3, the full variable domain is EAGVVQSPRYKIIEKKQPVAFWCNPISGHNTLYWYLQNLGQGPELLIRYENEEAVDDSQLPKDRFSAERLKGVDSTLKIQPAELGDSAVYLCASSLNVGGASQDTQYFGPGTRLTVL.

CDR3 DNA: TGTGCCAGCAGCTCAGACGCAGGCTCCTACAATGAGCAGTTCTTC. Translation: CASSSDAGSYNEQFF. This chain uses TRBV5-6 with TRBJ2-1; D is unresolved. CDR1 and CDR2 from the germline V gene are SGHDT and YYEEEE. Trimming pared 3 bases from V and 0 bases from J, leaving 10 bases between. This CDR3 has 15 residues.

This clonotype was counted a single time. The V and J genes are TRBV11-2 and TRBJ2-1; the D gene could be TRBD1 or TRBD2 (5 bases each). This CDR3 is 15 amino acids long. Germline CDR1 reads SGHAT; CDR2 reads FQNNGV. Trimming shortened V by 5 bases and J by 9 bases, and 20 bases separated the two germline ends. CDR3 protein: CASSPAGTAISEQFF. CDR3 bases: TGTGCCAGCAGCCCCGCCGGGACGGCCATTAGTGAGCAGTTCTTC.

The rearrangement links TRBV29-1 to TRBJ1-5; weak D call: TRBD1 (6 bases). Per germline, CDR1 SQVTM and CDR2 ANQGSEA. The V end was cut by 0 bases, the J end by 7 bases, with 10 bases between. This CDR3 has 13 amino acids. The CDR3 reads CSVEDRRGQPQHF. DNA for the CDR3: TGCAGCGTTGAAGATCGGAGGGGGCAGCCCCAGCATTTT.

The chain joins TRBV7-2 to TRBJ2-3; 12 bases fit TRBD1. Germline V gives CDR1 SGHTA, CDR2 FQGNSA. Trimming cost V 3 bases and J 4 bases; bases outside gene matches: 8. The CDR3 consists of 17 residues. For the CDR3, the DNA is TGTGCCAGCAGCTTGCTCACCGGGACAGGGGGCTCAGATACGCAGTATTTT. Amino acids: CASSLLTGTGGSDTQYF.

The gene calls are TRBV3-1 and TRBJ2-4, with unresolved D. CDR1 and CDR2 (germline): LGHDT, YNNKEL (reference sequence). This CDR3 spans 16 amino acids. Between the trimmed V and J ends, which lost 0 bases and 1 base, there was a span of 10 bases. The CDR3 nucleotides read TGTGCCAGCAGCCAAGATCCTGGGAAGGCCAAAAACATTCAGTACTTC. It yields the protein CASSQDPGKAKNIQYF.

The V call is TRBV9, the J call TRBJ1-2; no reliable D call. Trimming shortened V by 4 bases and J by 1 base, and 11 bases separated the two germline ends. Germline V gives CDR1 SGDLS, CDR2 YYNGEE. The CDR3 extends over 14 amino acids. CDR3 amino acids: CASSLATNNYGYTF. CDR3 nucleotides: TGTGCCAGCAGCTTAGCGACCAATAACTATGGCTACACCTTC.

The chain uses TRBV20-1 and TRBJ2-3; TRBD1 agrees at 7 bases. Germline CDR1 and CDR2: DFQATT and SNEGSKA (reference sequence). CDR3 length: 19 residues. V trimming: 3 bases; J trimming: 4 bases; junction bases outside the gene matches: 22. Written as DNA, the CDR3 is TGCAGTGCTAGTAGAATCGACGGTGGTGGGTTCACAGGGGCAGATACGCAGTATTTT. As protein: CSASRIDGGGFTGADTQYF.

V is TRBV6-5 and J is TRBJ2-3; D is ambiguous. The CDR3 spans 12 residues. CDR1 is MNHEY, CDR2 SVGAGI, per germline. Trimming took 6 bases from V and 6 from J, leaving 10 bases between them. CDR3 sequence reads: CASRDPRDTQYF. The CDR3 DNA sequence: TGTGCCAGCAGGGACCCCCGGGATACGCAGTATTTT.

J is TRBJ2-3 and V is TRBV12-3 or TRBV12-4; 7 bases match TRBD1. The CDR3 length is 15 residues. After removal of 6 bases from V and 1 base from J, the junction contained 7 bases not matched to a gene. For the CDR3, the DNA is TGTGCCAGCAGAAACCGGGACAGACGCACAGATACGCAGTATTTT. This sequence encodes CASRNRDRRTDTQYF.

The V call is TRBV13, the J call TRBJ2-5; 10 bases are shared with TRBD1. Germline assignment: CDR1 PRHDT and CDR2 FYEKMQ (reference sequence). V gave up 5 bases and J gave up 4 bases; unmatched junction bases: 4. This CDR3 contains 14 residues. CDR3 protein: CASSAGTGAETQYF. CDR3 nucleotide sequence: TGTGCCAGCAGCGCCGGGACAGGGGCAGAGACCCAGTACTTC.

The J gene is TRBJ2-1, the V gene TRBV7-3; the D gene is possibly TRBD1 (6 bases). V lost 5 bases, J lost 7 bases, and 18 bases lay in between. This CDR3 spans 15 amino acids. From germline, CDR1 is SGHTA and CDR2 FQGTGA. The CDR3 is CASSPQSGTSNEQFF. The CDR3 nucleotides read TGTGCCAGCAGCCCCCAGTCCGGGACAAGTAATGAGCAGTTCTTC.

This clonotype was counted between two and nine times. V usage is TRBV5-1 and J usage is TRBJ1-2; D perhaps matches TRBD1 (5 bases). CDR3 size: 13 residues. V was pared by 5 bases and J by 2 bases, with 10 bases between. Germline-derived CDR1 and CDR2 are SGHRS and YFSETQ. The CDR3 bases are TGCGCCAGCAGTGGGGCACAGAACTATGGCTACACCTTC. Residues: CASSGAQNYGYTF.

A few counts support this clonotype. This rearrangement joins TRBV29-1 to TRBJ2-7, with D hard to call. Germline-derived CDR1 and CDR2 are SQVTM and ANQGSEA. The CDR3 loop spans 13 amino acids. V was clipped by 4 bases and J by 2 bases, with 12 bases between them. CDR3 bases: TGCAGCGTTGTACGCTCCGAGACCTACGAGCAGTACTTC. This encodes CSVVRSETYEQYF.

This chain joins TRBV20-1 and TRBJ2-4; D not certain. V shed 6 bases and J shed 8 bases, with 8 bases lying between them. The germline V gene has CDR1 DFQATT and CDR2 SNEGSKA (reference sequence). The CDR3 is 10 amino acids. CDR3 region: CSAAWDIQYF. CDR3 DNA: TGCAGTGCGGCCTGGGACATTCAGTACTTC.

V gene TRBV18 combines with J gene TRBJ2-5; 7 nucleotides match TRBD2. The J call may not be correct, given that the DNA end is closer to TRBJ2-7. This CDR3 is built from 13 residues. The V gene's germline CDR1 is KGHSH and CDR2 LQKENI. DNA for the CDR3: TGTGCCAGCTCCGCGGAGCGGGATGCCGAGCAGTACTTC. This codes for CASSAERDAEQYF.

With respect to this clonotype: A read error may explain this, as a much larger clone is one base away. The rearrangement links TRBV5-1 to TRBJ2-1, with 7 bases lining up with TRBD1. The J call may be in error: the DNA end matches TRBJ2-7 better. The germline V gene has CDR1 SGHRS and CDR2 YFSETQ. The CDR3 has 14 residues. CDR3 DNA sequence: TGCGCCAGCAGCCCGGGACAGATGAACAATGAGCAGTACTTC. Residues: CASSPGQMNNEQYF.

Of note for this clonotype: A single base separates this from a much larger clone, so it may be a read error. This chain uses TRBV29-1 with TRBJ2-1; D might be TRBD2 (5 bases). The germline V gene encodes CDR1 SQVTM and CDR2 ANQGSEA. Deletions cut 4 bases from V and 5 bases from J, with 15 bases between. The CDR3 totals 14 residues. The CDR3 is CSVAAGPGNNEQFF. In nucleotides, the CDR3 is TGCAGCGTTGCGGCCGGACCGGGGAACAATGAGCAGTTCTTC.

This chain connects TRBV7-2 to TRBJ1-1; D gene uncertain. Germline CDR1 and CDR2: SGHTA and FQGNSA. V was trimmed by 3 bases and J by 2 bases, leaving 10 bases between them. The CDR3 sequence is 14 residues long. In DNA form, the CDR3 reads TGTGCCAGCAGCTTGTCCGAGGAAAACACTGAAGCTTTCTTT. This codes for CASSLSEENTEAFF.

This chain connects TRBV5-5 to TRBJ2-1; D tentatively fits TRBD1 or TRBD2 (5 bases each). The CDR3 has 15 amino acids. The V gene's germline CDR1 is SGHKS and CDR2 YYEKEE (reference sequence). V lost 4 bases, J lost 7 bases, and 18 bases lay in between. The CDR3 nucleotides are TGTGCCAGCAGCGTTCGTTGGGGGAGCTCAAATGAGCAGTTCTTC. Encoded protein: CASSVRWGSSNEQFF.

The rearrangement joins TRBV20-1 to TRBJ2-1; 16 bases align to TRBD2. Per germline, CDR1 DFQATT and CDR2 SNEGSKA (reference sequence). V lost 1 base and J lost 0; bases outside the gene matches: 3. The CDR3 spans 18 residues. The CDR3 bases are TGCAGTGCTAGAGGGGGGACTAGCGGGAGGGCCTCCTACAATGAGCAGTTCTTC. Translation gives CSARGGTSGRASYNEQFF.

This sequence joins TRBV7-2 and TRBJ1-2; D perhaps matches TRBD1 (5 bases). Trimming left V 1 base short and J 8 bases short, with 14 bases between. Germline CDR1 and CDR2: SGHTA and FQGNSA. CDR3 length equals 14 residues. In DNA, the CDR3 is TGTGCCAGCAGCTTAGGGGGCTCCGAGGCGGGCTACACCTTC. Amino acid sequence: CASSLGGSEAGYTF. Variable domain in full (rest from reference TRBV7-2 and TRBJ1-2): GAGVSQSPSNKVTEKGKDVELRCDPISGHTALYWYRQSLGQGLEFLIYFQGNSAPDKSGLPSDRFSAERTGGSVSTLTIQRTQQEDSAVYLCASSLGGSEAGYTFGSGTRLTVV.

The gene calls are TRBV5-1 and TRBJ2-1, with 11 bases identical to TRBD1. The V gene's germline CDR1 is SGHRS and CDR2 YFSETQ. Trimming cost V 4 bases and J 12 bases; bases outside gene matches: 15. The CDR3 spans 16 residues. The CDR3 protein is CASSRDGTGGRDGQFF. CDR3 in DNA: TGCGCCAGCAGCAGAGACGGGACAGGGGGAAGGGATGGGCAGTTCTTC.